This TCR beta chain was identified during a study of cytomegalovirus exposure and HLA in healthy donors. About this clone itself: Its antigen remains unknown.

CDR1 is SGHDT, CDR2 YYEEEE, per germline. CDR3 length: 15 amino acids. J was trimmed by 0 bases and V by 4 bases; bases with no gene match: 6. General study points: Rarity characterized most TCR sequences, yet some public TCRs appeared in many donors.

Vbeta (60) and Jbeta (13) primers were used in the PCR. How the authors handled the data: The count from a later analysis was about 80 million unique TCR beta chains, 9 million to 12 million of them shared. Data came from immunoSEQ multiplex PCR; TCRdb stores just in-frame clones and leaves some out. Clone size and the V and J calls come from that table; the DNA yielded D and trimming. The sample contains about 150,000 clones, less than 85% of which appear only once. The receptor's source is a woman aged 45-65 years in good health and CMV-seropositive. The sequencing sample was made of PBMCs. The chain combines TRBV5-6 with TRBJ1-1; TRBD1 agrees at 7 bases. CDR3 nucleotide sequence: TGTGCCAGCAGCCAAGACAGGGTTATGAACACTGAAGCTTTCTTT. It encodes CASSQDRVMNTEAFF.